This record concerns one TCR beta chain sequence. Its specificity is unknown. These data are taken from a study of graft-versus-host responses after intestinal transplantation. The wider study: The whole recipient group had anti-thymocyte globulin induction followed by tacrolimus and steroids for roughly three years.

General study findings and limits: Graft-versus-host to host-versus-graft clonal ratios in allografts were high in patients with graft-donor T cell macrochimerism. Declines in HvG clones occurring early post-transplant were associated with peak circulating GvH clone levels.

V shed 3 bases, J shed 5 bases, and the junction held 4 bases outside the gene matches. The CDR3 covers 14 residues. Germline V gives CDR1 LNHDA, CDR2 SQIVND (reference sequence). Tissue processing of the graft released intraepithelial and lamina propria lymphocytes from it. Method: immunoSEQ multiplex PCR; TCRdb's copy keeps in-frame clones and lacks some. The sample consists of about 15,000 clones, around 70% of them appearing once. This clonotype originated in a human patient who received an intestinal transplant, so some T cells may come from the graft donor. Specimen: ileum tissue, collected 14 days after transplant. This sequence joins TRBV19 and TRBJ2-7; 10 bases fit TRBD1. The CDR3 sequence: CASSILGQGDEQYF. CDR3 DNA: TGTGCCAGTAGTATCCTAGGACAGGGGGACGAGCAGTACTTC.